This passage covers 5 T cell receptor beta chains from one sample sequenced in a study of cytomegalovirus exposure and HLA in healthy donors. The data were produced by immunoSEQ multiplex PCR, yet TCRdb's version contains in-frame clones alone and is incomplete. The sample has 150,000 to 200,000 clones, 85% seen once; the top ten hold 15% to 20%. Sample: PBMCs. These receptors came from a man younger than 35 in good health and CMV-seropositive.

V gene TRBV11-2 combines with J gene TRBJ2-7, with 8 nucleotides matching TRBD1. V lost 4 bases and J lost 3; bases outside the gene matches: 5. This CDR3 region has 14 residues. CDR1 SGHAT and CDR2 FQNNGV come from the germline V gene. The CDR3, as DNA: TGTGCCAGCAGCTCCCGGGACAGGCGCTACGAGCAGTACTTC. The encoded protein is CASSSRDRRYEQYF.

The chain has TRBV19 and TRBJ1-5; 12 nucleotides agree with TRBD1. Germline assignment: CDR1 LNHDA and CDR2 SQIVND (reference sequence). The V gene end was trimmed by 3 bases and the J gene end by 2 bases; junction bases not matched to a gene: 2. CDR3 length: 16 residues. CDR3 in amino acids: CASSMGTGGGNQPQHF. CDR3 DNA sequence: TGTGCCAGTAGTATGGGGACAGGGGGCGGCAATCAGCCCCAGCATTTT.

The J gene is TRBJ1-2, the V gene TRBV29-1; 11 bases agree with TRBD1. The CDR3 is 14 amino acids. Germline V lookup: CDR1 SQVTM, CDR2 ANQGSEA. V was pared by 7 bases and J by 4 bases, with 8 bases of the junction left unmatched. The CDR3 here is CSAVGTGGSYGYTF. CDR3 coding DNA: TGCAGCGCCGTGGGGACAGGGGGTAGCTATGGCTACACCTTC.

V gene TRBV30 combines with J gene TRBJ2-3, with 13 nucleotides matching TRBD2. V was pared by 5 bases and J by 6 bases, with 8 bases of the junction left unmatched. Germline assignment: CDR1 GTSNPN and CDR2 SVGIG (reference sequence). The CDR3 is 15 amino acids. In DNA form, the CDR3 reads TGTGCCTGGTCCCGGACTAGCGGGGGTAGGGATACGCAGTATTTT. This encodes CAWSRTSGGRDTQYF.

The genes are TRBV27 and TRBJ1-5; 10 nucleotides agree with TRBD1. The germline V gene encodes CDR1 MNHEY and CDR2 SMNVEV (reference sequence). The CDR3 extends over 16 amino acids. The trim removed 6 bases at V and 4 bases at J, leaving 9 bases unmatched. CDR3 protein: CASSPYMGQGNQPQHF. The CDR3, as DNA: TGTGCCAGCAGCCCTTACATGGGACAGGGGAATCAGCCCCAGCATTTT.